The 17 T cell receptor beta chains below were found in one sample sequenced in a study of control samples from healthy donors and cancer patients. The protocol was immunoSEQ multiplex PCR, while the TCRdb copy is restricted to in-frame clones and leaves out a portion. The sample has around 90,000 clones, 85% seen once. The sequenced sample consisted of blood. These receptors were collected from a man aged 25 to 40 in good health.

This chain links TRBV7-6 with TRBJ2-7, with 9 bases that match TRBD1. The CDR3 runs to 16 residues. V dropped 5 bases and J dropped 4; count of bases not matched to a gene: 12. The germline V gene encodes CDR1 SGHVS and CDR2 FNYEAQ. The CDR3 coding sequence is TGTGCCAGCAGCCCGACCGCCCGGGACAGGGAATACGAGCAGTACTTC. As protein: CASSPTARDREYEQYF. The full variable domain, in which reference TRBV7-6 and TRBJ2-7 provide the parts outside the CDR3, is GAGVSQSPRYKVTKRGQDVALRCDPISGHVSLYWYRQALGQGPEFLTYFNYEAQQDKSGLPNDRFSAERPEGSISTLTIQRTEQRDSAMYRCASSPTARDREYEQYFGPGTRLTVT.

The gene calls are TRBV2 and TRBJ2-7; D is undetermined. CDR3 size: 12 residues. From germline, CDR1 is SNHLY and CDR2 FYNNEI. Trimming removed 8 bases from V and 3 bases from J, with 11 bases in between. CDR3 sequence reads: CASRTDGYEQYF. CDR3 in DNA: TGTGCCAGCCGCACGGACGGCTACGAGCAGTACTTC. The full variable domain, completed using reference TRBV2 and TRBJ2-7, is EPEVTQTPSHQVTQMGQEVILRCVPISNHLYFYWYRQILGQKVEFLVSFYNNEISEKSEIFDDQFSVERPDGSNFTLKIRSTKLEDSAMYFCASRTDGYEQYFGPGTRLTVT.

The rearrangement joins TRBV7-8 to TRBJ2-1; D not certain. The CDR3 runs 14 residues. CDR1 and CDR2 (germline): SGHVS, FQNEAQ. The V and J ends lost 5 bases and 4 bases respectively, with 12 bases between them. The CDR3 loop reads CASSPDAAYNEQFF. The CDR3 coding sequence is TGTGCCAGCAGCCCCGATGCAGCGTACAATGAGCAGTTCTTC.

The chain couples TRBV30 to TRBJ2-7; 9 bases are a match to TRBD1. V shed 3 bases, J shed 4 bases, and the junction held 10 bases outside the gene matches. CDR1 and CDR2 (germline): GTSNPN, SVGIG (reference sequence). The CDR3 is made up of 15 amino acids. CDR3 coding DNA: TGTGCCTGGAGCTCCCTACAGGGGGCTAGGTACGAGCAGTACTTC. It specifies CAWSSLQGARYEQYF.

The chain carries TRBV19 and TRBJ2-3; TRBD2 aligns across 7 bases. The CDR3 sequence is 18 residues long. After removal of 3 bases from V and 2 bases from J, the junction contained 14 bases not matched to a gene. CDR1 is LNHDA and CDR2 is SQIVND in the germline V gene (reference sequence). CDR3 loop: CASSIRRFASGYTDTQYF. The DNA of the CDR3 is TGTGCCAGTAGTATCCGTCGGTTCGCTAGCGGATACACAGATACGCAGTATTTT.

The rearrangement uses TRBV5-1 and TRBJ2-1; D is undetermined. Germline V lookup: CDR1 SGHRS, CDR2 YFSETQ. The ends were cut back, 0 bases at V and 8 bases at J, with 15 bases in the middle. The CDR3 is 15 amino acids. The CDR3: CASSLVAESWDEQFF. In DNA form, the CDR3 reads TGCGCCAGCAGCTTGGTCGCAGAGAGTTGGGATGAGCAGTTCTTC.

The chain combines TRBV3-1 (or the pseudogene TRBV3-2) with TRBJ1-6; a possible D gene is TRBD1 (6 bases). The germline V and J ends were trimmed by 6 bases and 7 bases, with 13 bases remaining between them. This CDR3 is 14 amino acids long. The germline gives CDR1 LGHDT, CDR2 YNNKEL (reference sequence). The CDR3 sequence is CASRGRGLNSPLHF. CDR3 coding DNA: TGTGCCAGCAGGGGGCGGGGGCTGAATTCACCCCTCCACTTT.

As regards this clone: Other DNA sequences in the sample encode the same CDR3. The chain links TRBV18 to TRBJ1-1; tentative D call: TRBD1 (6 bases). V lost 3 bases and J lost 4, with 12 bases in between. The CDR3 runs to 14 residues. Germline V gene sequence: CDR1 KGHSH, CDR2 LQKENI. For the CDR3, the DNA is TGTGCCAGCTCACCCGGGGGGGCGGGCACTGAAGCTTTCTTT. It is translated as CASSPGGAGTEAFF.

This clone came up once. The chain couples TRBV5-4 to TRBJ2-7; TRBD1 might be the D (6 bases). Germline V gene sequence: CDR1 SGHNT, CDR2 YYREEE (reference sequence). The CDR3 contains 15 residues. The V end lost 4 bases, the J end lost 3 bases, and 17 bases lay between the germline ends. The CDR3 spells CASSPGHPGGYEQYF. The CDR3, as DNA: TGTGCCAGCAGCCCGGGACACCCCGGCGGCTACGAGCAGTACTTC.

J is TRBJ1-6 and V is TRBV10-3; 10 nucleotides agree with TRBD1. The germline V gene encodes CDR1 ENHRY and CDR2 SYGVKD. J gave up 10 bases and V 6 bases, and 6 bases lay outside the gene matches. This CDR3 comprises 14 residues. CDR3 DNA sequence: TGTGCCATCAGCCCCGGGACAGGGGAATCACCCCTCCACTTT. This codes for CAISPGTGESPLHF.

CDR3 sequence: CASSYETGVEAFF. Here the CDR3 DNA reads TGTGCCAGCAGTTACGAGACAGGGGTTGAAGCTTTCTTT. The chain joins TRBV6-5 to TRBJ1-1; 8 bases align to TRBD1. The CDR3 has 13 residues. Unmatched junction bases numbered 3, after V lost 2 bases and J lost 7 bases. Germline V gene lookup returns CDR1 MNHEY and CDR2 SVGAGI.

The table lists this clone with a count of one. The chain couples TRBV5-1 to TRBJ2-7, with TRBD1 identical over 10 bases. The CDR3 totals 14 residues. V was pared by 6 bases and J by 5 bases, with 8 bases of the junction left unmatched. CDR1 and CDR2 (germline): SGHRS, YFSETQ. The CDR3 loop reads CASTTRDRGDEQYF. DNA of the CDR3: TGCGCCAGCACGACCCGGGACAGGGGTGACGAGCAGTACTTC. Full variable domain (outside the CDR3, taken from reference TRBV5-1 and TRBJ2-7): KAGVTQTPRYLIKTRGQQVTLSCSPISGHRSVSWYQQTPGQGLQFLFEYFSETQRNKGNFPGRFSGRQFSNSRSEMNVSTLELGDSALYLCASTTRDRGDEQYFGPGTRLTVT.

This clone was seen only once. The V and J genes are TRBV24-1 and TRBJ2-1; D not resolved. Germline assignment: CDR1 KGHDR and CDR2 SFDVKD. There are 13 residues in the CDR3. Between the trimmed V and J ends, which lost 1 base and 8 bases, there was a span of 8 bases. The CDR3 loop is CATSDLSTDEQFF. DNA for the CDR3: TGTGCCACCAGTGATTTAAGCACGGATGAGCAGTTCTTC.

This chain joins TRBV10-3 and TRBJ2-3; possible D gene TRBD2, 5 bases. Germline V gene data show CDR1 as ENHRY and CDR2 as SYGVKD. This CDR3 is 14 amino acids long. Trimming took off 6 bases at V and 7 bases at J, with 17 bases between the two ends. Written as DNA, the CDR3 is TGTGCCATCAGAGTGGAGGCGGATATGCATACGCAGTATTTT. The encoded protein is CAIRVEADMHTQYF.

V is TRBV7-8 and J is TRBJ2-7; TRBD1 matches 7 bases. V dropped 5 bases and J dropped 3; count of bases not matched to a gene: 7. The CDR3 totals 14 residues. Looked up from germline, CDR1 is SGHVS and CDR2 is FQNEAQ. CDR3 nucleotide sequence: TGTGCCAGCAGCATGACCCGGGACAGCTACGAGCAGTACTTC. It codes for CASSMTRDSYEQYF. The full variable domain, in which reference TRBV7-8 and TRBJ2-7 provide the parts outside the CDR3, is GAGVSQSPRYKVAKRGQDVALRCDPISGHVSLFWYQQALGQGPEFLTYFQNEAQLDKSGLPSDRFFAERPEGSVSTLKIQRTQQEDSAVYLCASSMTRDSYEQYFGPGTRLTVT.

The sample holds one count of this clone. V usage is TRBV5-6 and J usage is TRBJ2-5; no clear D. V dropped 4 bases and J dropped 3 bases, with 13 bases sitting between them. The CDR3 is 14 residues long. Germline V lookup: CDR1 SGHDT, CDR2 YYEEEE. CDR3 protein: CASSPQTAEETQYF. CDR3 bases: TGTGCCAGCAGCCCTCAAACAGCCGAAGAGACCCAGTACTTC.

This clone was recorded a few times. This CDR3 reads CASSLRGGDTEAFF. The CDR3 coding sequence is TGTGCCAGCAGCTTGAGGGGCGGAGACACTGAAGCTTTCTTT. The chain employs TRBV5-6 and TRBJ1-1; TRBD1 is a possible D gene (5 bases). Germline V gene data show CDR1 as SGHDT and CDR2 as YYEEEE. This CDR3 has 14 amino acids. Trimming removed 1 base from V and 3 bases from J, with 10 bases in between.